This T cell receptor beta chain comes out of a study of OX40 agonist ivuxolimab in advanced cancers. Assay used: immunoSEQ multiplex PCR; TCRdb lists only in-frame clones, some missing. The sample has about 68,000 clones; 75% to 85% are singletons. In the case of this clone: The same CDR3 also results from other DNA sequences found in this sample.

The starting material was CD4+ or CD8+ T cells sorted from blood, obtained in a trial of the OX40 agonist ivuxolimab. This TCR derives from an adult with an advanced solid tumor such as melanoma, head and neck, liver or kidney cancer.

Here the CDR3 DNA reads TGTGCCAGTAGTAGTGGGTTAGCCAAAAACATTCAGTACTTC. Translation gives CASSSGLAKNIQYF. The gene calls are TRBV19 and TRBJ2-4; D is undetermined. The CDR3 contains 14 residues. V shed 4 bases and J shed 0 bases, with 7 bases lying between them. The V gene's germline CDR1 is LNHDA and CDR2 SQIVND (reference sequence).